These T cell receptor beta chains were read from a single sample in a study of blood T cell repertoires in COVID-19. The assay was immunoSEQ multiplex PCR, and TCRdb's table has in-frame clones only and misses some. The table lists about 160,000 clones, approximately 85% of them singletons. Sequencing was performed on peripheral blood. The source is a man aged 40-50 years with acute or convalescent COVID-19. CDR3s include the opening cysteine and the closing phenylalanine or tryptophan. D genes are given only for firm matches. Size tells how often a clone was seen (once, few, many) or the class of an expanded clone, and some rows leave it out.

D	V	size	J	DNA	CDR3
TRBD1	TRBV3-1/TRBV3-2	.	TRBJ2-2	TGTGCCAGCAGCCAGACGGGACAGGCGAGCACCGGGGAGCTGTTTTTT	CASSQTGQASTGELFF
.	TRBV27	.	TRBJ2-7	TGTGCCAGCAGTTTATGGGGGGGCGCCCCTGACTACGAGCAGTACTTC	CASSLWGGAPDYEQYF
.	TRBV5-1	.	TRBJ1-1	TGCGCCAGCAGCTTGGCAGGCCACCCGAACACTGAAGCTTTCTTT	CASSLAGHPNTEAFF
TRBD1	TRBV28	.	TRBJ2-7	TGTGCCAGCAGCTCAACCGGGACAGGACCCTACGAGCAGTACTTC	CASSSTGTGPYEQYF
.	TRBV21-1	.	TRBJ1-3	TGTGCCAGCAAAGACAGACTCTCTGGAAACACCATATATTTT	CASKDRLSGNTIYF
TRBD2	TRBV3-1/TRBV3-2	.	TRBJ2-3	TGTGCCAGCAGCCAAGTTATAACTAGCGGGGGGGCCGCAGATACGCAGTATTTT	CASSQVITSGGAADTQYF
.	TRBV11-2	few	TRBJ2-1	TGTGCCAGCAGCTCAGACAGGGGGCGGGGGACTAGCGGTTACAATGAGCAGTTCTTC	CASSSDRGRGTSGYNEQFF
TRBD1	TRBV6-5	.	TRBJ1-5	TGTGCCAGCAGTAAGGACAGGAATCAGCCCCAGCATTTT	CASSKDRNQPQHF
.	TRBV7-9	.	TRBJ2-1	TGTGCCAGCAGCTTACTTGGCGGTGACAATGAGCAGTTCTTC	CASSLLGGDNEQFF
.	TRBV25-1	few	TRBJ2-7	TGTGCCAGCAGTGAATCGGCAGGGGCCCTCCCTCAAAACTACGAGCAGTACTTC	CASSESAGALPQNYEQYF
.	TRBV6-5	.	TRBJ2-1	TGTGCCAGCCTACTAGCTAAAAAAAACAATGAGCAGTTCTTC	CASLLAKKNNEQFF
TRBD1	TRBV28	.	TRBJ1-2	TGTGCCAGCATTACGGGACAGGGCTATGGCTACACCTTC	CASITGQGYGYTF
TRBD1	TRBV3-1/TRBV3-2	.	TRBJ1-1	TGTGCCAGCAGCCAAGGACAGGGCATAGCAGCTTTCTTT	CASSQGQGIAAFF
TRBD1	TRBV12-3/TRBV12-4	few	TRBJ1-1	TGTGCCAGCAGAGACAGGGCTGGTGAAGCTTTCTTT	CASRDRAGEAFF
.	TRBV11-2	.	TRBJ1-1	TGTGCCAGCAGCTTATGGGAGCGGTCGACTGAAGCTTTCTTT	CASSLWERSTEAFF
.	TRBV10-3	.	TRBJ2-7	TGTGCCATCAGTGGGATCTTAGAGGGGGAGGGATACGAGCAGTACTTC	CAISGILEGEGYEQYF
.	TRBV15	.	TRBJ1-3	TGTGCCACCAGCAGAGATCCCGGGATTAGGGACACCATATATTTT	CATSRDPGIRDTIYF
TRBD2	TRBV5-6	.	TRBJ2-1	TGTGCCAGCAGCTCAACATTAGCGGGGGGAAACAATGAGCAGTTCTTC	CASSSTLAGGNNEQFF
.	TRBV30	.	TRBJ1-5	TGTGCCTGGAGTCCAGGTCCCGGAAGCAATCAGCCCCAGCATTTT	CAWSPGPGSNQPQHF
.	TRBV5-1	.	TRBJ1-4	TGCGCCAGCAGCTTGGTTGGCGGTAATAATGAAAAACTGTTTTTT	CASSLVGGNNEKLFF
.	TRBV3-1/TRBV3-2	once	TRBJ1-6	TGTGCCAGCAGCCAGATTTGGGGCGATTCACCCCTCCACTTT	CASSQIWGDSPLHF
.	TRBV2	.	TRBJ1-1	TGTGCCAGCAGTGAGCAGGGATGGAACACTGAAGCTTTCTTT	CASSEQGWNTEAFF
.	TRBV18	once	TRBJ1-5	TGTGCCAGCTCACCAAATCGGGGAGGCGAGCCCCAGCATTTT	CASSPNRGGEPQHF
.	TRBV20-1	few	TRBJ1-2	TGCAGTGCTAGTGCCCTCGGTGGGGGACTTGGCTACACCTTC	CSASALGGGLGYTF
.	TRBV3-1/TRBV3-2	.	TRBJ1-6	TGTGCCAGCAGAGATTCGAGGGTATCCTATAATTCACCCCTCCACTTT	CASRDSRVSYNSPLHF
TRBD1	TRBV5-1	.	TRBJ1-6	TGCGCCAGCAGCCTCGAACAGGGGCTCATTTCACCCCTCCACTTT	CASSLEQGLISPLHF
TRBD1	TRBV5-4	.	TRBJ2-2	TGTGCCAGCAGCTTGGCCAGGGCAGGGGGTACCGGGGAGCTGTTTTTT	CASSLARAGGTGELFF
TRBD1	TRBV6-2/TRBV6-3	.	TRBJ1-4	TGTGCCAGCAGTCCAGGGGGAAGAACAACTAATGAAAAACTGTTTTTT	CASSPGGRTTNEKLFF
TRBD1	TRBV29-1	.	TRBJ1-1	TGCAGCGCCGCAGGGGGCCGAGAAGAAGCTTTCTTT	CSAAGGREEAFF
.	TRBV21-1	.	TRBJ1-5	TGTGCCAGCAGCAAAGATTGTCGGGGTTGTCAGCCCCAGCATTTT	CASSKDCRGCQPQHF
TRBD2	TRBV9	.	TRBJ2-2	TGTGCCAGCAGCACCGGGACTAGAAACACCGGGGAGCTGTTTTTT	CASSTGTRNTGELFF
TRBD2	TRBV6-2/TRBV6-3	.	TRBJ2-5	TGTGCCAGCAGCCCTACTAGCGGGGGGGCCAGGAGGCGCCAAGAGACCCAGTACTTC	CASSPTSGGARRRQETQYF
TRBD1	TRBV27	few	TRBJ1-5	TGTGCCAGCAGACCCGGGACAGGGGGCAGTCAGCCCCAGCATTTT	CASRPGTGGSQPQHF
.	TRBV4-3	.	TRBJ1-6	TGCGCCAGCAGCCGAAGGAACAGGTCCGAGGTCTCCTATAATTCACCCCTCCACTTT	CASSRRNRSEVSYNSPLHF
.	TRBV5-6	.	TRBJ1-1	TGTGCCAGCAGCTTGATCAACAGCAGAGAAGCTTTCTTT	CASSLINSREAFF
.	TRBV11-2	.	TRBJ2-5	TGTGCCAGCAGCCCTACTAGAGGGGAGACCCAGTACTTC	CASSPTRGETQYF
TRBD2	TRBV6-6	.	TRBJ2-3	TGTGCCAGCAGTTCCCCCGCGGGGGGCGCGGCAGATACGCAGTATTTT	CASSSPAGGAADTQYF
.	TRBV5-6	few	TRBJ1-1	TGTGCCAGCAGCTCCGAGGGCAGGGGATGGGACACTGAAGCTTTCTTT	CASSSEGRGWDTEAFF
.	TRBV7-2	once	TRBJ1-1	TGTGCCAGCAGCTTAGGCAGGGAAGCTTTCTTT	CASSLGREAFF
.	TRBV2	.	TRBJ1-1	TGTGCCAGCAGTGTCCTGCCCCTTACGCAACCGGACACTGAAGCTTTCTTT	CASSVLPLTQPDTEAFF
.	TRBV10-3	once	TRBJ1-1	TGTGCCATCAGTCCCCGGGGGAGGGAGCACACTGAAGCTTTCTTT	CAISPRGREHTEAFF
.	TRBV19	.	TRBJ1-2	TGTGCCAGTAGTATAGAGGGACATACATACTATGGCTACACCTTC	CASSIEGHTYYGYTF
TRBD1	TRBV29-1	.	TRBJ2-3	TGCAGCGCTAGACAGGGGGAAGGGGATACGCAGTATTTT	CSARQGEGDTQYF
.	TRBV7-2	.	TRBJ1-2	TGTGCCAGCAGCTTCAGAGGGAACGGCTACACCTTC	CASSFRGNGYTF
TRBD1	TRBV25-1	.	TRBJ2-5	TGTGCCAGCAGTGCCACGAGACTCGGACAGGGGGCCGTAGAGACCCAGTACTTC	CASSATRLGQGAVETQYF
.	TRBV30	.	TRBJ1-1	TGTGCCTGGAGTTCAGGGATGAACACTGAAGCTTTCTTT	CAWSSGMNTEAFF
.	TRBV19	.	TRBJ1-6	TGTGCCAGTAGTATGACCCGAGGAGGTGATAATTCACCCCTCCACTTT	CASSMTRGGDNSPLHF
.	TRBV5-1	.	TRBJ1-1	TGCGCCAGCAGCTTACTAGGAGGCACTGAAGCTTTCTTT	CASSLLGGTEAFF
.	TRBV18	.	TRBJ1-1	TGTGCCAGCTCACCACCTCATGGCGCACAGGGTACTGAAGCTTTCTTT	CASSPPHGAQGTEAFF
.	TRBV5-1	.	TRBJ2-3	TGCGCCAGCAGCTTGTCGCAGGGGGATACGCAGTATTTT	CASSLSQGDTQYF
.	TRBV7-8	.	TRBJ1-4	TGTGCCAGCAGTCGTATGGGAGGGCTCCATGAAAAACTGTTTTTT	CASSRMGGLHEKLFF